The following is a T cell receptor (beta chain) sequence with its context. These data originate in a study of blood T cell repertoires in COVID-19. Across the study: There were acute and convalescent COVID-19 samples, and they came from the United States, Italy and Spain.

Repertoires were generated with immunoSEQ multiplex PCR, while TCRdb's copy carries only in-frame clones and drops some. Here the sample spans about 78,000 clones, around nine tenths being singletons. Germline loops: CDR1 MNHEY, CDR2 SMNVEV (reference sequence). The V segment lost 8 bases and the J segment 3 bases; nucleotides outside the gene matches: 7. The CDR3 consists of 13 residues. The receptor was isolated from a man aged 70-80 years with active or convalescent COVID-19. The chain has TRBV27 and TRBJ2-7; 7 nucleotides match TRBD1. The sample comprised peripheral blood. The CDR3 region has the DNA TGTGCCAGCCGTAAAACAGGGGTCTACGAGCAGTACTTC. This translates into CASRKTGVYEQYF.